The 28 T cell receptor beta chains in this list originate from one sample, sequenced in a study of regulatory dendritic cells for organ transplantation. Sorted T cells were CFSE-labeled and cultured 4 to 5 days with allogeneic regulatory or mature dendritic cells at 1:10. Antigens for these TCRs are unknown. Generated by immunoSEQ multiplex PCR, the TCRdb table keeps only in-frame clones and is missing some. The data contain about 12,000 clones, about nine tenths of them singletons. Sequencing input: naive CD8+ T cells from blood cultured with dendritic cells. Noted subset: CD45RA+ naive T cells. These receptors were obtained from a human donor in good health.

The chain employs TRBV7-3 and TRBJ2-2; 10 bases fit TRBD1. With 5 bases clipped from V and 6 bases from J, the junction kept 9 bases outside the gene matches. CDR3 length: 16 amino acids. Germline-derived CDR1 and CDR2 are SGHTA and FQGTGA. The CDR3 protein is CASSHRDRGFPGELFF. CDR3 in DNA: TGTGCCAGCAGCCACCGGGACAGGGGTTTCCCCGGGGAGCTGTTTTTT. The full variable domain, completed using reference TRBV7-3 and TRBJ2-2, is GAGVSQTPSNKVTEKGKYVELRCDPISGHTALYWYRQSLGQGPEFLIYFQGTGAADDSGLPNDRFFAVRPEGSVSTLKIQRTERGDSAVYLCASSHRDRGFPGELFFGEGSRLTVL.

V and J are TRBV11-3 and TRBJ2-2; D may match TRBD1 or TRBD2 (5 bases each). The germline V gene has CDR1 SGHNT and CDR2 YENEEA. This CDR3 has 13 residues. Trimming cost V 6 bases and J 7 bases, with 12 bases left between them. CDR3 nucleotide sequence: TGTGCCAGCAGTGGGGACCCGGGCGGGGAGCTGTTTTTT. Translating it yields CASSGDPGGELFF.

This clone was detected only a few times. The V and J genes are TRBV7-9 and TRBJ1-5; D is unclear. This CDR3 is 12 amino acids long. CDR1 and CDR2 from the germline V gene are SEHNR and FQNEAQ (reference sequence). Trimming shortened V by 1 base and J by 11 bases, and 9 bases separated the two germline ends. The CDR3 DNA follows: TGTGCCAGCAGCTTAGGGTCCTCGACCCAGCATTTT. It is translated as CASSLGSSTQHF.

CDR3 coding DNA: TGTGCCAGCAGCCCGAGTCCCTACGGGGATACGCAGTATTTT. Protein sequence: CASSPSPYGDTQYF. The rearrangement links TRBV11-2 to TRBJ2-3; D remains ambiguous. This CDR3 has 14 amino acids. Per the germline V gene, CDR1 is SGHAT and CDR2 is FQNNGV. V shed 5 bases and J shed 6 bases, with 15 bases lying between them.

The genes are TRBV4-2 and TRBJ1-6, with D possibly TRBD1 on 5 matching bases. This CDR3 spans 14 amino acids. Trimming removed 2 bases from V and 9 bases from J, with 11 bases in between. Germline V gives CDR1 LGHNA, CDR2 YNFKEQ. The CDR3 protein is CASSQTREGSPLHF. CDR3 bases: TGTGCCAGCAGCCAAACCAGGGAGGGTTCACCCCTCCACTTT.

The chain couples TRBV13 to TRBJ2-7, with D perhaps TRBD1 or TRBD2 (5 bases each). The CDR3 has 14 residues. V gave up 5 bases and J gave up 2 bases, with 13 bases separating them. Per the germline V gene, CDR1 is PRHDT and CDR2 is FYEKMQ (reference sequence). The CDR3 is CASSLRGSPYEQYF. Here the CDR3 DNA reads TGTGCCAGCAGCCTCCGGGGCAGTCCCTACGAGCAGTACTTC.

This chain connects TRBV4-3 to TRBJ2-4; 8 nucleotides agree with TRBD1. This CDR3 is built from 16 residues. The germline V gene encodes CDR1 LGHNA and CDR2 YSLEER. V gave up 5 bases and J gave up 8 bases; unmatched junction bases: 14. CDR3 bases: TGCGCCAGCAGCGTTAGGACAGGGCGTCTAGCTGACATTCAGTACTTC. Translated: CASSVRTGRLADIQYF.

The chain recombines TRBV6-5 with TRBJ2-7; D is possibly TRBD1 (7 bases). The CDR3 runs to 14 residues. With 2 bases removed from V and 6 bases from J, the gap between germline ends came to 14 bases. Germline V gene sequence: CDR1 MNHEY, CDR2 SVGAGI. CDR3 sequence reads: CASSYTRQGGEQYF. In DNA form, the CDR3 reads TGTGCCAGCAGTTACACGAGACAGGGAGGCGAGCAGTACTTC.

The J gene is TRBJ1-6, the V gene TRBV27; 7 bases fit TRBD1. Germline assignment: CDR1 MNHEY and CDR2 SMNVEV (reference sequence). After removal of 8 bases from V and 7 bases from J, the junction contained 5 bases not matched to a gene. This CDR3 contains 13 residues. For the CDR3, the DNA is TGTGCCAGCGGAGACAGGGTCAATTCACCCCTCCACTTT. It yields the protein CASGDRVNSPLHF.

This clone has a handful of counts. This sequence joins TRBV7-9 and TRBJ1-2, with a tentative D call TRBD1 (5 bases). Germline V gene lookup returns CDR1 SEHNR and CDR2 FQNEAQ (reference sequence). There are 15 residues in the CDR3. Deletions cut 0 bases from V and 4 bases from J, with 12 bases between. CDR3 DNA: TGTGCCAGCAGCTTAGCCTACCGGGGGATCTATGGCTACACCTTC. Amino acid sequence: CASSLAYRGIYGYTF.

This chain joins TRBV5-5 and TRBJ1-1; D is ambiguous. Germline CDR1 is SGHKS and CDR2 is YYEKEE (reference sequence). With 3 bases removed from V and 1 base from J, the gap between germline ends came to 7 bases. CDR3 length: 13 amino acids. This CDR3 is CASSWTQNTEAFF. The CDR3, as DNA: TGTGCCAGCAGCTGGACGCAGAACACTGAAGCTTTCTTT.

This chain uses TRBV9 with TRBJ2-3; D may match TRBD1 or TRBD2 (5 bases each). CDR3 length equals 12 residues. V was cut by 4 bases and J by 6 bases, with 9 bases left in between. CDR1 SGDLS and CDR2 YYNGEE come from the germline V gene. CDR3 protein: CASSLWGDTQYF. The CDR3 DNA sequence: TGTGCCAGCAGCCTATGGGGGGATACGCAGTATTTT.

This chain links TRBV14 with TRBJ2-1; 10 nucleotides agree with TRBD2. The CDR3 length is 16 residues. Germline assignment: CDR1 SGHDN and CDR2 FVKESK. The junction had 6 bases not matched to a gene; V was cut back by 3 bases and J by 4 bases. CDR3: CASSQQSGREYNEQFF. The CDR3 DNA is TGTGCCAGCAGCCAGCAAAGCGGGAGGGAATACAATGAGCAGTTCTTC.

This chain links TRBV7-9 with TRBJ1-1; 9 positions agree with TRBD1. With 6 bases clipped from V and 8 bases from J, the junction kept 4 bases outside the gene matches. Per the germline V gene, CDR1 is SEHNR and CDR2 is FQNEAQ (reference sequence). The CDR3 is 12 residues long. The DNA of the CDR3 is TGTGCCAGCAGGGCTGGGACAGGGGAAGCTTTCTTT. Amino acid sequence: CASRAGTGEAFF.

This clone has more than one count but fewer than ten. The V gene is TRBV9, the J gene TRBJ1-6; D gene uncertain. Trimming removed 1 base at V and 4 bases at J, with 9 bases between. The CDR3 is made up of 15 amino acids. In germline, CDR1 is SGDLS, CDR2 YYNGEE. CDR3 amino acids: CASSVNSYYNSPLHF. CDR3 coding DNA: TGTGCCAGCAGCGTAAACAGTTATTATAATTCACCCCTCCACTTT.

The V gene is TRBV7-3, the J gene TRBJ2-5; possibly TRBD1 for D (6 bases). CDR1 is SGHTA, CDR2 FQGTGA, per germline. V dropped 2 bases and J dropped 1 base, with 8 bases sitting between them. There are 14 residues in the CDR3. The CDR3 loop is CASSLSGAQETQYF. Written as DNA, the CDR3 is TGTGCCAGCAGCTTATCAGGGGCCCAAGAGACCCAGTACTTC.

This clone was seen a few times. The chain links TRBV19 to TRBJ1-1; D ambiguous. V gave up 6 bases and J gave up 7 bases, with 12 bases separating them. This CDR3 has 12 amino acids. The germline V gene encodes CDR1 LNHDA and CDR2 SQIVND (reference sequence). The CDR3 coding sequence is TGTGCCAGTAGCCCGAGGACGGATGAAGCTTTCTTT. Protein sequence: CASSPRTDEAFF.

V usage is TRBV10-2 and J usage is TRBJ2-1, with 9 bases lining up with TRBD1. CDR3 length: 12 amino acids. After removal of 10 bases from V and 3 bases from J, the junction contained 1 base not matched to a gene. The germline gives CDR1 WSHSY, CDR2 SAAADI. The CDR3 loop is CATTGGYNEQFF. CDR3 DNA sequence: TGCGCCACGACAGGGGGCTACAATGAGCAGTTCTTC.

The chain joins TRBV19 to TRBJ2-7; 9 bases are a match to TRBD2. With 4 bases clipped from V and 2 bases from J, the junction kept 3 bases outside the gene matches. The CDR3 has 14 residues. Germline V gene data show CDR1 as LNHDA and CDR2 as SQIVND (reference sequence). CDR3 amino acids: CASSTGLAPYEQYF. In nucleotides, the CDR3 is TGTGCCAGTAGTACGGGACTAGCACCCTACGAGCAGTACTTC.

This rearrangement joins TRBV9 to TRBJ1-2; 7 positions agree with TRBD1. Germline V CDR1 and CDR2: SGDLS, YYNGEE. The CDR3 has 15 residues. The V segment lost 0 bases and the J segment 5 bases; nucleotides outside the gene matches: 7. The CDR3 nucleotides read TGTGCCAGCAGCGTAGAAAGACAGGGAGGATATGGCTACACCTTC. Amino acids: CASSVERQGGYGYTF.

The rearrangement links TRBV27 to TRBJ1-5; TRBD1 might be the D (6 bases). The CDR3 sequence is 15 residues long. Trimming left V 6 bases short and J 4 bases short, with 16 bases between. In germline, CDR1 is MNHEY, CDR2 SMNVEV (reference sequence). This CDR3 reads CASSMSGALNQPQHF. The CDR3 region has the DNA TGTGCCAGCAGCATGTCGGGGGCGCTTAATCAGCCCCAGCATTTT.

This clone has a handful of counts. The chain has TRBV7-9 and TRBJ1-1; D is ambiguous. Germline values: CDR1 SEHNR, CDR2 FQNEAQ (reference sequence). The length of the CDR3 is 13 residues. V was cut by 1 base and J by 12 bases, with 15 bases left in between. CDR3: CASSLDGSQDSFF. The CDR3 nucleotides read TGTGCCAGCAGCTTAGACGGCAGTCAGGATTCTTTCTTT.

The chain is built from TRBV5-4 and TRBJ2-7; D is undetermined. Deletions cut 4 bases from V and 3 bases from J, with 17 bases between. The CDR3 is 15 residues long. CDR1 is SGHNT, CDR2 YYREEE, per germline (reference sequence). Written as DNA, the CDR3 is TGTGCCAGCAGCCTAAACGGAAGACCTAACTACGAGCAGTACTTC. Amino acids: CASSLNGRPNYEQYF.

V and J are TRBV30 and TRBJ2-7; D is ambiguous. Germline loops: CDR1 GTSNPN, CDR2 SVGIG (reference sequence). V was trimmed by 1 base and J by 1 base, leaving 8 bases between them. The CDR3 loop spans 13 amino acids. The CDR3 nucleotides read TGTGCCTGGAGTGATCTCAGATCCTACGAGCAGTACTTC. Amino acid sequence: CAWSDLRSYEQYF. The entire variable domain, with the rest obtained from reference TRBV30 and TRBJ2-7, is as follows: SQTIHQWPATLVQPVGSPLSLECTVEGTSNPNLYWYRQAAGRGLQLLFYSVGIGQISSEVPQNLSASRPQDRQFILSSKKLLLSDSGFYLCAWSDLRSYEQYFGPGTRLTVT.

This clone was detected a few times. The rearrangement joins TRBV4-1 to TRBJ1-2; unclear D gene. This CDR3 has 15 residues. V lost 4 bases and J 3 bases, leaving 15 bases between the germline ends. Germline values: CDR1 MGHRA, CDR2 YSYEKL. CDR3 sequence: CASSPQDREDYGYTF. As DNA, the CDR3 is TGCGCCAGCAGCCCCCAGGACCGGGAGGACTATGGCTACACCTTC.

Concerning this clone itself: An end of the junction does not agree with germline; a read error may underlie this. The chain joins TRBV28 to TRBJ2-5, with 7 bases fitting TRBD1. Germline CDR1 and CDR2: MDHEN and SYDVKM. This CDR3 has 11 amino acids. Here the CDR3 DNA reads TGTGCCAGCAGTAGTAACAGGGGCCCCAACTTC. It yields the protein CASSSNRGPNF.

This rearrangement joins TRBV27 to TRBJ2-1, with D possibly being TRBD1 (5 bases). Germline V CDR1 and CDR2: MNHEY, SMNVEV (reference sequence). Trimming removed 0 bases at V and 7 bases at J, with 7 bases between. There are 13 residues in the CDR3. The CDR3 DNA reads TGTGCCAGCAGTTTATCGGGGCGAAATGAGCAGTTCTTC. Its translation is CASSLSGRNEQFF.

V gene TRBV5-4 combines with J gene TRBJ1-2; no clear D gene. The V gene lost 4 bases and the J gene lost 7 bases, with 17 bases spanning the gap. The CDR3 has 14 residues. Germline V gene sequence: CDR1 SGHNT, CDR2 YYREEE (reference sequence). In nucleotides, the CDR3 is TGTGCCAGCAGCACCCGGACCTCCCCGGTTGGCTACACCTTC. As protein: CASSTRTSPVGYTF. The variable domain in full, completed from reference TRBV5-4 and TRBJ1-2, reads ETGVTQSPTHLIKTRGQQVTLRCSSQSGHNTVSWYQQALGQGPQFIFQYYREEENGRGNFPPRFSGLQFPNYSSELNVNALELDDSALYLCASSTRTSPVGYTFGSGTRLTVV.